This TCR beta chain was documented in a study of spatial heterogeneity in lung cancer. Study-level background: Researchers sequenced follow-up PBMC samples if they had them, and these came a median of approximately 26 months after resection. There were, on average, more than eight raw-read appearances for each unique TCR and UMI combination. Study-wide results and limits: Ubiquitous expanded tumor TCRs appeared in blood more at resection than follow-up.

TCRdb independently ran MiXCR on the 5' RACE reads; one entry per CDR3 protein. The sample contains about 110,000 distinct CDR3 sequences, 11% of which appear only once. This clonotype was observed a few times. As yet, its antigen is unknown. Time point described: blood at routine non-recurrence follow-up after resection. The specimen was PBMCs, collected at follow-up. The sequence derives from a female donor with early-stage non-small cell lung cancer.

This CDR3 reads CASSERGGDTEAFF. DNA for the CDR3: TGTGCCAGCAGCGAGCGGGGGGGAGACACTGAAGCTTTCTTT. The genes are TRBV9 and TRBJ1-1, with D possibly TRBD1 on 5 matching bases. This CDR3 contains 14 residues. Trimming removed 3 bases at V and 3 bases at J, with 12 bases between. CDR1 SGDLS and CDR2 YYNGEE come from the germline V gene.